This is a list of T cell receptor beta chains from one sample in a study of shared T cell receptors in the human thymus. The data were produced by immunoSEQ multiplex PCR, yet TCRdb's version contains in-frame clones alone and is incomplete. The sample contains roughly 560,000 clones, around 82% of which appear only once. These data were also reused for a study on human thymus T cells.

Sequencing input: thymocytes. The receptors originated from a boy under two years old with a congenital heart defect. The CDR3 runs from the conserved cysteine through the conserved F or W. The order of the fields is D gene, J gene, V gene, clone size, CDR3 DNA, CDR3 protein. A D gene is named only where the DNA matches it firmly. Clone size is given for some rows only: seen once, a few or many times, or a class if the clone is expanded.

D: TRBD1
J: TRBJ2-7
V: TRBV5-1
size: NA
DNA: TGCGCCAGCAGCTTGAAGGAAGGGACAGGGCCAAACTACGAGCAGTACTTC
CDR3: CASSLKEGTGPNYEQYF

D: TRBD1
J: TRBJ2-7
V: TRBV5-1
size: few
DNA: TGCGCCAGCAGCTTCCGGGACAGAACCTACGAGCAGTACTTC
CDR3: CASSFRDRTYEQYF

D: NA
J: TRBJ1-1
V: TRBV11-2
size: once
DNA: TGTGCCAGCAGCTCCCGGGAAACTGAAGCTTTCTTT
CDR3: CASSSRETEAFF

D: NA
J: TRBJ1-2
V: TRBV5-1
size: NA
DNA: TGCGCCAGCAGCTCTCCTGGACAGCACACTCTCTATGGCTACACCTTC
CDR3: CASSSPGQHTLYGYTF

D: TRBD2
J: TRBJ2-1
V: TRBV20-1
size: NA
DNA: TGCAGTGGGCGGGAGGGGACTGAGCAGTTCTTC
CDR3: CSGREGTEQFF

D: TRBD1
J: TRBJ2-6
V: TRBV4-3
size: few
DNA: TGCGCCAGCAGCCAAGACAGGGGGCATTCGGCCAACGTCCTGACTTTC
CDR3: CASSQDRGHSANVLTF

D: NA
J: TRBJ2-3
V: TRBV7-8
size: NA
DNA: TGTGCCAGCAGCTTAGGTCCGGATACGCAGTATTTT
CDR3: CASSLGPDTQYF

D: TRBD2
J: TRBJ2-2
V: TRBV5-1
size: NA
DNA: TGCGCCAGCAGCCGAGGACTAGCGGGAGTTGGGAACACCGGGGAGCTGTTTTTT
CDR3: CASSRGLAGVGNTGELFF

D: NA
J: TRBJ2-1
V: TRBV4-3
size: NA
DNA: TGCGCCAGCAGCCAAGAACAGGAGCAGTTCTTC
CDR3: CASSQEQEQFF

D: TRBD1
J: TRBJ2-3
V: TRBV7-9
size: NA
DNA: TGTGCCAGCAGCCTCACAGGGGGCTCTATTACAGATACGCAGTATTTT
CDR3: CASSLTGGSITDTQYF